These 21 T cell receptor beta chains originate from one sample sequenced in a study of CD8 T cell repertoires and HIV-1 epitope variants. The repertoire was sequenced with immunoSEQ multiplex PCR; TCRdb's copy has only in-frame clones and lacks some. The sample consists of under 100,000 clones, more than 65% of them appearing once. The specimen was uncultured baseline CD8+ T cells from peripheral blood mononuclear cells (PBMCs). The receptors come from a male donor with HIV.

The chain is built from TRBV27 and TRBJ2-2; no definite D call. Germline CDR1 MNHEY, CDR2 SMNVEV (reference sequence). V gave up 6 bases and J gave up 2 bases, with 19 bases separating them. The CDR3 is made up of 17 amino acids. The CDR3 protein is CASRDHLGSVNTGELFF. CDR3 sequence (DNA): TGTGCCAGCAGGGACCACCTTGGAAGCGTTAACACCGGGGAGCTGTTTTTT.

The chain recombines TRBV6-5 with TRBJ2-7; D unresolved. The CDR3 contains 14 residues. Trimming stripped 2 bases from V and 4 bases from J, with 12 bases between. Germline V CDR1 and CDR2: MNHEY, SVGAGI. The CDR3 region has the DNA TGTGCCAGCAGTTACAGGTTCTTGGGGTACGAGCAGTACTTC. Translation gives CASSYRFLGYEQYF.

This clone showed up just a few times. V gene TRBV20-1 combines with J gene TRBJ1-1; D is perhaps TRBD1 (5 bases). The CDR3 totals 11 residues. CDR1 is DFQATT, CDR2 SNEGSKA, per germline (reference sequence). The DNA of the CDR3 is TGCAGCACACAGGTGAACACTGAAGCTTTCTTT. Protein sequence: CSTQVNTEAFF.

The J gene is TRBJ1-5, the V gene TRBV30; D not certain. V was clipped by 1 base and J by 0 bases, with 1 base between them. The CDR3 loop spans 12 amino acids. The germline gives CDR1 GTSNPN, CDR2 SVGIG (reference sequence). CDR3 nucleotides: TGTGCCTGGAGTGATAGCAATCAGCCCCAGCATTTT. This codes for CAWSDSNQPQHF.

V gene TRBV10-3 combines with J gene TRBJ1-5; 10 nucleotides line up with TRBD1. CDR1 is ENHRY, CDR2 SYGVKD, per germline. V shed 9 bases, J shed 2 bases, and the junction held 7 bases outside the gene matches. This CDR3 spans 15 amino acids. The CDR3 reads CAIQDRGGGNQPQHF. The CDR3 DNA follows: TGTGCCATACAGGACAGGGGGGGAGGCAATCAGCCCCAGCATTTT.

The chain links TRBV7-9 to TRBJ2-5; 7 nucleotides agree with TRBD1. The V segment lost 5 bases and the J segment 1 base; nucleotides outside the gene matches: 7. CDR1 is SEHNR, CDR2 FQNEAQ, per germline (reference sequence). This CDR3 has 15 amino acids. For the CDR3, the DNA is TGTGCCAGCAGCCCTGGGGCAGGGGGCCAAGAGACCCAGTACTTC. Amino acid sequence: CASSPGAGGQETQYF. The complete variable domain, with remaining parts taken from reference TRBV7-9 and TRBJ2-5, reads DTGVSQNPRHKITKRGQNVTFRCDPISEHNRLYWYRQTLGQGPEFLTYFQNEAQLEKSRLLSDRFSAERPKGSFSTLEIQRTEQGDSAMYLCASSPGAGGQETQYFGPGTRLLVL.

CDR3 DNA: TGTGCCAGCAGTTTAAGCATGCTGGATGAGCAGTTCTTC. Amino acids: CASSLSMLDEQFF. This chain uses TRBV28 with TRBJ2-1; D is unclear. Trimming took off 2 bases at V and 8 bases at J, with 10 bases between the two ends. The germline CDR1 and CDR2 sequences are MDHEN and SYDVKM. This CDR3 contains 13 residues.

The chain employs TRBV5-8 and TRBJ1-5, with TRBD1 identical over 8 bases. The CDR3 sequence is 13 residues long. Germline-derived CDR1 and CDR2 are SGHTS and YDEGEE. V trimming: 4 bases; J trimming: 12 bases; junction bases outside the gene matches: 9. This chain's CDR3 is CASSLQGGSIQHF. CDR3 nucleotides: TGTGCCAGCAGCCTACAGGGGGGCAGTATCCAGCATTTT.

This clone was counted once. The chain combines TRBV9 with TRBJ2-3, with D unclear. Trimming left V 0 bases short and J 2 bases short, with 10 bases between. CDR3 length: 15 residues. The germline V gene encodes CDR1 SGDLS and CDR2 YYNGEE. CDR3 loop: CASSVAGQATDTQYF. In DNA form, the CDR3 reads TGTGCCAGCAGCGTAGCTGGGCAGGCCACAGATACGCAGTATTTT.

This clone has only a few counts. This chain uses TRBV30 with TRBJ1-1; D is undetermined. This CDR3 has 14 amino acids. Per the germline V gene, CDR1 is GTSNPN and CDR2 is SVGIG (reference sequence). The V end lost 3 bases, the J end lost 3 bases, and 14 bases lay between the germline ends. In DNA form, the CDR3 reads TGTGCCTGGAGCCCCGGACCTCCCTACACTGAAGCTTTCTTT. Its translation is CAWSPGPPYTEAFF. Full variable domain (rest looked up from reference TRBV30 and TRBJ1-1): SQTIHQWPATLVQPVGSPLSLECTVEGTSNPNLYWYRQAAGRGLQLLFYSVGIGQISSEVPQNLSASRPQDRQFILSSKKLLLSDSGFYLCAWSPGPPYTEAFFGQGTRLTVV.

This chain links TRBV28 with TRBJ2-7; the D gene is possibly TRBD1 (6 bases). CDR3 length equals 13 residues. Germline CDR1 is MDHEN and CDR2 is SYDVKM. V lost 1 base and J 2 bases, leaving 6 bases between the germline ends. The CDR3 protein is CASSLSGAYEQYF. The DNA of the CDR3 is TGTGCCAGCAGTTTATCAGGGGCCTACGAGCAGTACTTC.

The CDR3 here is CASSQGQGNQPQHF. The CDR3 DNA follows: TGCGCCAGCAGCCAAGGACAGGGAAACCAGCCCCAGCATTTT. The chain has TRBV4-3 and TRBJ1-5; 7 bases fit TRBD1. The V gene's germline CDR1 is LGHNA and CDR2 YSLEER. The CDR3 spans 14 residues. V gave up 1 base and J gave up 7 bases; unmatched junction bases: 4.

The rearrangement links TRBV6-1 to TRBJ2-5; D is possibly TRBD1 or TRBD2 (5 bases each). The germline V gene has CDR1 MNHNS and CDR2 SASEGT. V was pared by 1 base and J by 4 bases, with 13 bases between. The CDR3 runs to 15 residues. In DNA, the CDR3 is TGTGCCAGCAGTGAAGTATGGGGGAACCGAGAGACCCAGTACTTC. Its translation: CASSEVWGNRETQYF.

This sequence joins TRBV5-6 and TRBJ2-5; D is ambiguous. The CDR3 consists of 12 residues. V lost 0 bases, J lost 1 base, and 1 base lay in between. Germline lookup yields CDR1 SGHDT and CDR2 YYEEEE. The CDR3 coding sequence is TGTGCCAGCAGCTTGGGCCAAGAGACCCAGTACTTC. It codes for CASSLGQETQYF. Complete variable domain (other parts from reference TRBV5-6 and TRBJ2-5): DAGVTQSPTHLIKTRGQQVTLRCSPKSGHDTVSWYQQALGQGPQFIFQYYEEEERQRGNFPDRFSGHQFPNYSSELNVNALLLGDSALYLCASSLGQETQYFGPGTRLLVL.

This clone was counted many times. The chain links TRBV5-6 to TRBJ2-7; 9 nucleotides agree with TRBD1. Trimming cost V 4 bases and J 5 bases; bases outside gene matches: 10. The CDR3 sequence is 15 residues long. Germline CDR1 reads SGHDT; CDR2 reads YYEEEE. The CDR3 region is CASSVVRDRVNEQYF. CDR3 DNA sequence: TGTGCCAGCAGCGTCGTCCGGGACAGGGTCAACGAGCAGTACTTC.

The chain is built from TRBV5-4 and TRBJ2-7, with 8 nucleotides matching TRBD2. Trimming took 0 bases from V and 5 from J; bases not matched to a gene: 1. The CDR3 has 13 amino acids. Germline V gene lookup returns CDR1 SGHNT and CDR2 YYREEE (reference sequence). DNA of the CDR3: TGTGCCAGCAGCTTGGCCGGGGGGGACGAGCAGTACTTC. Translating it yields CASSLAGGDEQYF. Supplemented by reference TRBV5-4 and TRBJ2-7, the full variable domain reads ETGVTQSPTHLIKTRGQQVTLRCSSQSGHNTVSWYQQALGQGPQFIFQYYREEENGRGNFPPRFSGLQFPNYSSELNVNALELDDSALYLCASSLAGGDEQYFGPGTRLTVT.

CDR3 bases: TGTGCCAGCAGTCAGAGGGGGACATATGGCTACACCTTC. This encodes CASSQRGTYGYTF. This rearrangement joins TRBV27 to TRBJ1-2, with D maybe TRBD1 (6 bases). Trimming left V 5 bases short and J 5 bases short, with 12 bases between. This CDR3 has 13 amino acids. CDR1 and CDR2 (germline): MNHEY, SMNVEV (reference sequence).

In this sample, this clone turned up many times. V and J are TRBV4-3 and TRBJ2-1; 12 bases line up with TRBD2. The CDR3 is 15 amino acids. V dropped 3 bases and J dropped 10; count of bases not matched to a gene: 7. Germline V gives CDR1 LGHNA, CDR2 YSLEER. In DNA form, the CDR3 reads TGCGCCAGCAGCCACCGACTAGCGGGGGAGGGCGAGCAGTTCTTC. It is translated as CASSHRLAGEGEQFF.

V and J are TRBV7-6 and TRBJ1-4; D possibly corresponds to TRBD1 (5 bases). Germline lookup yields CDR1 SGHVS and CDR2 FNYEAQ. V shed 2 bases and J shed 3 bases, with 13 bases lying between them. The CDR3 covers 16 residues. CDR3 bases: TGTGCCAGCAGCTTATTAGCGGGACTCGCTAATGAAAAACTGTTTTTT. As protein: CASSLLAGLANEKLFF.

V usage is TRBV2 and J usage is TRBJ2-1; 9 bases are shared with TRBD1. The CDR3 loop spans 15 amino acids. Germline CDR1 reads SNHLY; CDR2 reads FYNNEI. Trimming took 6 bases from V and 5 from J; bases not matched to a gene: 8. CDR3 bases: TGTGCCAGCAGCTCGCCGGACAGGGGAAACAATGAGCAGTTCTTC. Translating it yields CASSSPDRGNNEQFF.

The CDR3, as DNA: TGTGCCAGTAGTATTCGTATCTCCGGGGTAGCGGAAAAACTGTTTTTT. This translates into CASSIRISGVAEKLFF. The genes are TRBV19 and TRBJ1-4; the D is unclear. V dropped 3 bases and J dropped 8 bases, with 19 bases sitting between them. The CDR3 contains 16 residues. The germline V gene encodes CDR1 LNHDA and CDR2 SQIVND (reference sequence).